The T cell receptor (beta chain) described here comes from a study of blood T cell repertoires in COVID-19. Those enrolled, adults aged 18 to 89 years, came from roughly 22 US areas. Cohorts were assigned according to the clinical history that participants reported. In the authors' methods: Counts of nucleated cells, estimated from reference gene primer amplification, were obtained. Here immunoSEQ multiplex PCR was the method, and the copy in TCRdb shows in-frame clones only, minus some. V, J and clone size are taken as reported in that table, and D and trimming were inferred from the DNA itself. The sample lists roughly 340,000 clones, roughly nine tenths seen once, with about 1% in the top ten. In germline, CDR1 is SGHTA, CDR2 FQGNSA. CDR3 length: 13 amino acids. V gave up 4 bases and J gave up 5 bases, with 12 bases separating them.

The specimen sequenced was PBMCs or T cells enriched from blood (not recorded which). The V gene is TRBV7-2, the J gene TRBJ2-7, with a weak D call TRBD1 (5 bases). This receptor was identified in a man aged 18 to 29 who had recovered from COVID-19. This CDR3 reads CASSSTASDEQYF. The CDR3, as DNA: TGTGCCAGCAGCTCGACAGCTTCCGACGAGCAGTACTTC.